This entry concerns a single TCR beta chain. Its target is unknown. This record belongs to a study of shared clonotypes between healthy human individuals. Findings of the study overall: Shared clonotypes across all four donors exceeded non-shared ones in generation probability.

Trimming cost V 1 base and J 0 bases, with 15 bases left between them. Per germline, CDR1 SGHTA and CDR2 FQGNSA. This CDR3 has 18 residues. Running of the assay took place at deep level. Libraries were prepared by immunoSEQ multiplex PCR; TCRdb keeps only in-frame clonotypes and omits some of them. The data show about 2.2 million clones, around 93% seen once. CD45RO-negative cells were positively selected for CCR7, leaving out terminally differentiated effector memory CD45RA+ cells. Every contributor of samples was a Caucasian grown-up residing in Nashville, Tennessee. The chain joins TRBV7-2 to TRBJ1-4; D ambiguous. This sequence was found in a man younger than 35 in good health. Some clones in this sample may be carry-over from other donors' samples. The sample comprised naive CD8+ T cells from PBMCs. In nucleotides, the CDR3 is TGTGCCAGCAGCTTAGAATTCCTGGAGATAGCAACTAATGAAAAACTGTTTTTT. This encodes CASSLEFLEIATNEKLFF.